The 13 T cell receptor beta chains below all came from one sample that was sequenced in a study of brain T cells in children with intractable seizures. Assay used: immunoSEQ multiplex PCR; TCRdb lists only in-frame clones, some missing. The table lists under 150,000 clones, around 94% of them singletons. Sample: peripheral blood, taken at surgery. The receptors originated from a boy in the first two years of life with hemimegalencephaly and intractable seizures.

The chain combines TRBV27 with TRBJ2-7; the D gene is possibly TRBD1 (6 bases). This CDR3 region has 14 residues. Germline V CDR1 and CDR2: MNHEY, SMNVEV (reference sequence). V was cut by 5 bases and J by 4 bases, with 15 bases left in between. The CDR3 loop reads CASSPTGNVYEQYF. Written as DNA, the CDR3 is TGTGCCAGCAGTCCAACAGGGAACGTTTACGAGCAGTACTTC.

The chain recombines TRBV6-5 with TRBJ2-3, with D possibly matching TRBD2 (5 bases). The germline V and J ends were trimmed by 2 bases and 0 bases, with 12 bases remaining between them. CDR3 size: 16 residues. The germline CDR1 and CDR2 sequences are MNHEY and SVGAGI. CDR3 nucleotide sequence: TGTGCCAGCAGTTACGTCGGGATCACGAGCACAGATACGCAGTATTTT. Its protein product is CASSYVGITSTDTQYF.

This CDR3 is CASSTLTGSGQPQHF. In DNA, the CDR3 is TGTGCCAGTAGTACCTTGACAGGGTCCGGTCAGCCCCAGCATTTT. The rearrangement joins TRBV19 to TRBJ1-5, with 7 bases matching TRBD1. The CDR3 spans 15 residues. The V gene's germline CDR1 is LNHDA and CDR2 SQIVND (reference sequence). V gave up 4 bases and J gave up 6 bases; unmatched junction bases: 9.

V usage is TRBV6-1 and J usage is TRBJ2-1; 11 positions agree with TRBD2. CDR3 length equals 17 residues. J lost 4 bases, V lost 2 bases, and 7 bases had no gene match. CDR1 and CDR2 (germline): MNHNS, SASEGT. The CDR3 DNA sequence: TGTGCCAGCAGTGAACTAGCGGGGGGACTCCTTTACAATGAGCAGTTCTTC. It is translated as CASSELAGGLLYNEQFF.

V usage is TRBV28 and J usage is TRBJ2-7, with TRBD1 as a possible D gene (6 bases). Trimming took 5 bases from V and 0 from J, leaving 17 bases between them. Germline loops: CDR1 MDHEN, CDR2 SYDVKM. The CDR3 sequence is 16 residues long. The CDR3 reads CASSPQGRRSSYEQYF. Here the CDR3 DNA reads TGTGCCAGCAGTCCCCAGGGGCGGAGGAGCTCCTACGAGCAGTACTTC.

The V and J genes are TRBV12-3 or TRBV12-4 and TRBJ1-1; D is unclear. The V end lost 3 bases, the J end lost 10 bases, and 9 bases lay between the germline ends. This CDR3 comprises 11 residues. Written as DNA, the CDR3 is TGTGCCAGCAGTTTTCCCGGGAGAGCTTTCTTT. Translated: CASSFPGRAFF.

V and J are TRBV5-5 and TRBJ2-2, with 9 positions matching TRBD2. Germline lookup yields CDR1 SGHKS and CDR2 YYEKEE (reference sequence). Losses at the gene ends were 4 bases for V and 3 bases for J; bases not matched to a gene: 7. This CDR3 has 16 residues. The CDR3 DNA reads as TGTGCCAGCAGCCCCCTGACTAGCGGTTACACCGGGGAGCTGTTTTTT. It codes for CASSPLTSGYTGELFF.

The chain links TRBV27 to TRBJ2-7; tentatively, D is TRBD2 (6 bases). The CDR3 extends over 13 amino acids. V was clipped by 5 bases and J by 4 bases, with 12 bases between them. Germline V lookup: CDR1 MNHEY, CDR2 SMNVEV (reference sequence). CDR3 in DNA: TGTGCCAGCAGTCCGACTAGAAGGTACGAGCAGTACTTC. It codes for CASSPTRRYEQYF.

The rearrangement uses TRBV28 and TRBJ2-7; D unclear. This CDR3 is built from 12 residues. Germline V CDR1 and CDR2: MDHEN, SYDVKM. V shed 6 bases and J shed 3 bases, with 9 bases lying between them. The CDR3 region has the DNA TGTGCCAGCAGCCTCTCCCTCTACGAGCAGTACTTC. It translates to CASSLSLYEQYF.

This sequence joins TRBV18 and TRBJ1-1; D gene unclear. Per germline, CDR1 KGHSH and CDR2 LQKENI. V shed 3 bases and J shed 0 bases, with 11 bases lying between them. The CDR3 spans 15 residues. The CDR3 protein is CASSPGYSMNTEAFF. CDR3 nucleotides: TGTGCCAGCTCACCGGGGTACAGCATGAACACTGAAGCTTTCTTT.

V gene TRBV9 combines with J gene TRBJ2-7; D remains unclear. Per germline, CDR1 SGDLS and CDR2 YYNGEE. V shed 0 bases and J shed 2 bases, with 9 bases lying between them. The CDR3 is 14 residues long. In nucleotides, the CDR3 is TGTGCCAGCAGCGTAGGCGCGGCAACCTACGAGCAGTACTTC. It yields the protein CASSVGAATYEQYF.

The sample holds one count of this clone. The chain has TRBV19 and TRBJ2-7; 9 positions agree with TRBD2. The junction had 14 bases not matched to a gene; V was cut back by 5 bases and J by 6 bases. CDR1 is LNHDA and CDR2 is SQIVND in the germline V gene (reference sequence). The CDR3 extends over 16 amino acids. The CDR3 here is CASSPPRGSGSCEQYF. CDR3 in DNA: TGTGCCAGTAGTCCCCCGCGGGGTAGCGGGAGTTGCGAGCAGTACTTC.

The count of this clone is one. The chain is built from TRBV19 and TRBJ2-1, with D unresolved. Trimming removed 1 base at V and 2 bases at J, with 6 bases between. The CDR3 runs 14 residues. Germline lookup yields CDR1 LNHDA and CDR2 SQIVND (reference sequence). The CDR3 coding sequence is TGTGCCAGTAGTATAGCAGTGGCCTACAATGAGCAGTTCTTC. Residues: CASSIAVAYNEQFF.